These 7 T cell receptor beta chains came from one sample sequenced in a study of blood T cell repertoires in COVID-19. The assay was immunoSEQ multiplex PCR, and TCRdb's table has in-frame clones only and misses some. The sample shows just under 90,000 clones, 60% to 80% of them seen only once. Source material: peripheral blood. These receptors all come from a woman of 80 years or more with acute or convalescent COVID-19.

The rearrangement joins TRBV5-1 to TRBJ2-4; D might be TRBD1 (5 bases). V was cut by 0 bases and J by 3 bases, with 13 bases left in between. CDR3 length: 16 amino acids. Germline V CDR1 and CDR2: SGHRS, YFSETQ. This chain's CDR3 is CASSLAWGWDKNIQYF. DNA of the CDR3: TGCGCCAGCAGCTTGGCTTGGGGCTGGGACAAAAACATTCAGTACTTC.

The chain carries TRBV7-3 and TRBJ1-2, with D perhaps matching TRBD1 (6 bases). V was trimmed by 6 bases and J by 3 bases, leaving 11 bases between them. Per the germline V gene, CDR1 is SGHTA and CDR2 is FQGTGA. This CDR3 has 13 residues. CDR3 sequence reads: CASSIEGDYGYTF. CDR3 nucleotide sequence: TGTGCCAGCAGTATCGAGGGGGACTATGGCTACACCTTC.

The table lists this clone with many counts. The CDR3 sequence is CASSFISNQPQHF. The CDR3 region has the DNA TGTGCCAGCAGCTTCATTAGCAATCAGCCCCAGCATTTT. The gene calls are TRBV5-8 and TRBJ1-5; D not resolved. Germline V lookup: CDR1 SGHTS, CDR2 YDEGEE. The CDR3 is 13 residues long. With 2 bases removed from V and 0 bases from J, the gap between germline ends came to 3 bases. The full variable domain, completed using reference TRBV5-8 and TRBJ1-5, is EAGVTQSPTHLIKTRGQQATLRCSPISGHTSVYWYQQALGLGLQFLLWYDEGEERNRGNFPPRFSGRQFPNYSSELNVNALELEDSALYLCASSFISNQPQHFGDGTRLSIL.

The CDR3 reads CASTGGTEAFF. The DNA for the CDR3 is TGTGCCAGCACCGGGGGCACTGAAGCTTTCTTT. V usage is TRBV6-5 and J usage is TRBJ1-1; D is perhaps TRBD1 (5 bases). The CDR3 covers 11 residues. V was pared by 7 bases and J by 4 bases, with 7 bases between. Germline CDR1 reads MNHEY; CDR2 reads SVGAGI.

The chain combines TRBV6-5 with TRBJ2-7; TRBD1 might be the D (6 bases). Trimming shortened V by 6 bases and J by 4 bases, and 13 bases separated the two germline ends. In germline, CDR1 is MNHEY, CDR2 SVGAGI. This CDR3 has 13 residues. The CDR3 here is CASRRTADYEQYF. CDR3 nucleotides: TGTGCCAGCAGGAGGACAGCAGATTACGAGCAGTACTTC.

The chain links TRBV24-1 to TRBJ1-1; TRBD1 aligns across 7 bases. The CDR3 length is 12 residues. Trimming removed 3 bases from V and 8 bases from J; junction bases left unmatched: 2. Germline-derived CDR1 and CDR2 are KGHDR and SFDVKD. CDR3 sequence reads: CATSDRDSEAFF. The CDR3, as DNA: TGTGCCACCAGTGATCGGGACAGCGAAGCTTTCTTT.

This clone has a handful of counts. The rearrangement uses TRBV15 and TRBJ1-1, with D maybe TRBD1 (5 bases). CDR3 size: 14 residues. V dropped 7 bases and J dropped 5 bases, with 17 bases sitting between them. The germline gives CDR1 LNHNV, CDR2 YYDKDF (reference sequence). CDR3 loop: CATTIRLGGTEAFF. CDR3 DNA sequence: TGTGCCACCACGATCCGTCTCGGGGGTACTGAAGCTTTCTTT. Using reference TRBV15 and TRBJ1-1 for the parts outside the CDR3, the full variable domain is DAMVIQNPRYQVTQFGKPVTLSCSQTLNHNVMYWYQQKSSQAPKLLFHYYDKDFNNEADTPDNFQSRRPNTSFCFLDIRSPGLGDTAMYLCATTIRLGGTEAFFGQGTRLTVV.